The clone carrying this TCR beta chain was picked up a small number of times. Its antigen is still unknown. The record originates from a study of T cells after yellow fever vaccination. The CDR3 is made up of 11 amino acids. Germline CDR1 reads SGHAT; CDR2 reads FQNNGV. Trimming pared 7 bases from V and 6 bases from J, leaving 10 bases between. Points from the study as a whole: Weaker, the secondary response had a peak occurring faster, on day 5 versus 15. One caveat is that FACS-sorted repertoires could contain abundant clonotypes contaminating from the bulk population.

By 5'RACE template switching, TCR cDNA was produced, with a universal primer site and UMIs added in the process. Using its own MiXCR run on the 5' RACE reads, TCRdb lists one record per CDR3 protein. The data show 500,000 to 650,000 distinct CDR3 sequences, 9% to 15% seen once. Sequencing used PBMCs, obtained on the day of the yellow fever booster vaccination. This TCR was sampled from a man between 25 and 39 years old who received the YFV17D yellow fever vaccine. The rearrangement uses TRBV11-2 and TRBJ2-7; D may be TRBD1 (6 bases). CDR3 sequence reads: CASTETGEQYF. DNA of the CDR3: TGTGCCAGCACGGAGACAGGCGAGCAGTACTTC.